This entry lists 32 T cell receptor beta chains sequenced from one sample in a study of technical replicates of blood from several donors. Repertoires were generated with immunoSEQ multiplex PCR, while TCRdb's copy carries only in-frame clones and drops some. The sample records about 88,000 clones, under 95% being singletons. The specimen sequenced was T cells isolated from PBMCs. The receptors were gathered from a human donor in good health.

The rearrangement links TRBV29-1 to TRBJ2-7, with TRBD2 as a possible D gene (5 bases). CDR1 is SQVTM and CDR2 is ANQGSEA in the germline V gene. Trimming left V 4 bases short and J 0 bases short, with 7 bases between. This CDR3 has 12 residues. The CDR3 here is CSVGRGSYEQYF. DNA for the CDR3: TGCAGCGTTGGTCGGGGCTCCTACGAGCAGTACTTC.

V and J are TRBV5-1 and TRBJ2-3; D ambiguous. The V and J ends lost 1 base and 0 bases respectively, with 9 bases between them. The germline V gene encodes CDR1 SGHRS and CDR2 YFSETQ. The CDR3 runs 15 residues. CDR3 in amino acids: CASSLPATSTDTQYF. DNA of the CDR3: TGCGCCAGCAGCTTGCCAGCGACTAGCACAGATACGCAGTATTTT.

This clone appeared a single time. This rearrangement joins TRBV5-1 to TRBJ2-1, with no clear D. Germline CDR1 reads SGHRS; CDR2 reads YFSETQ. The CDR3 spans 12 residues. The germline V and J ends were trimmed by 0 bases and 7 bases, with 5 bases remaining between them. The CDR3 loop is CASSLAGNEQFF. In DNA, the CDR3 is TGCGCCAGCAGCTTGGCCGGGAATGAGCAGTTCTTC.

The CDR3 coding sequence is TGTGCCAGCAGTTCCGGGACAGGGAGCACCGGGGAGCTGTTTTTT. Translating it yields CASSSGTGSTGELFF. The chain recombines TRBV2 with TRBJ2-2; 9 bases are shared with TRBD1. CDR3 length equals 15 residues. V lost 5 bases to trimming and J lost 4 bases; unmatched junction nucleotides: 5. CDR1 is SNHLY, CDR2 FYNNEI, per germline. The whole variable domain, remainder taken from reference TRBV2 and TRBJ2-2, is EPEVTQTPSHQVTQMGQEVILRCVPISNHLYFYWYRQILGQKVEFLVSFYNNEISEKSEIFDDQFSVERPDGSNFTLKIRSTKLEDSAMYFCASSSGTGSTGELFFGEGSRLTVL.

The CDR3 DNA reads as TGTGCCTGGAGATATAAGGGGAATCGGGGGACCACTCATGAAAAACTGTTTTTT. The encoded protein is CAWRYKGNRGTTHEKLFF. V gene TRBV30 combines with J gene TRBJ1-4; the D gene is possibly TRBD1 (5 bases). V lost 3 bases to trimming and J lost 6 bases, with 26 bases between them. The germline V gene has CDR1 GTSNPN and CDR2 SVGIG (reference sequence). The CDR3 is made up of 18 amino acids.

This chain connects TRBV18 to TRBJ1-6; tentatively, D is TRBD1 (6 bases). The CDR3 sequence is 16 residues long. The germline V gene has CDR1 KGHSH and CDR2 LQKENI. V gave up 4 bases and J gave up 5 bases, with 15 bases separating them. The CDR3 DNA is TGTGCCAGCTCACGTGGGACACGGTCGGATAATTCACCCCTCCACTTT. Its translation is CASSRGTRSDNSPLHF.

The CDR3 loop is CASSEAGDTGELFF. CDR3 nucleotide sequence: TGTGCCAGCAGTGAGGCAGGGGACACCGGGGAGCTGTTTTTT. The J gene is TRBJ2-2, the V gene TRBV6-1; a possible D gene is TRBD1 (6 bases). V lost 3 bases and J 3 bases, leaving 8 bases between the germline ends. Germline V gene sequence: CDR1 MNHNS, CDR2 SASEGT. The CDR3 is 14 residues long.

The sample holds one count of this clone. The rearrangement uses TRBV6-5 and TRBJ2-7; 9 nucleotides agree with TRBD2. Germline V gives CDR1 MNHEY, CDR2 SVGAGI. This CDR3 has 15 amino acids. J lost 4 bases, V lost 5 bases, and 9 bases had no gene match. CDR3: CASSASGRTIYEQYF. The CDR3 DNA reads as TGTGCCAGCAGTGCGAGCGGGAGGACGATTTACGAGCAGTACTTC.

The genes are TRBV10-1 and TRBJ2-3; 14 bases match TRBD2. V gave up 2 bases and J gave up 0 bases; unmatched junction bases: 4. Germline V gene data show CDR1 as WNHNN and CDR2 as SYGVQD (reference sequence). This CDR3 region has 18 residues. The CDR3 region has the DNA TGCGCCAGCAGTGAGGTGGGACTAGCGGGAGCTAGCACAGATACGCAGTATTTT. Amino acids: CASSEVGLAGASTDTQYF.

This clone showed up just once. This chain uses TRBV5-1 with TRBJ2-6, with a tentative D call TRBD1 (6 bases). The CDR3 has 17 residues. Trimming took 1 base from V and 4 from J, leaving 15 bases between them. Germline V gene sequence: CDR1 SGHRS, CDR2 YFSETQ. The CDR3 loop reads CASSLLPLTGGANVLTF. The CDR3 DNA reads TGCGCCAGCAGCTTGCTTCCCCTGACAGGAGGGGCCAACGTCCTGACTTTC.

The chain uses TRBV5-4 and TRBJ2-2, with TRBD1 identical over 7 bases. Germline loops: CDR1 SGHNT, CDR2 YYREEE (reference sequence). Trimming removed 4 bases from V and 4 bases from J; junction bases left unmatched: 7. This CDR3 contains 15 residues. This chain's CDR3 is CASSLRDRATGELFF. The CDR3 DNA sequence: TGTGCCAGCAGCCTGAGGGACAGAGCCACCGGGGAGCTGTTTTTT.

The V call is TRBV18, the J call TRBJ1-4; TRBD1 might be the D (5 bases). Deletions cut 3 bases from V and 0 bases from J, with 23 bases between. The germline gives CDR1 KGHSH, CDR2 LQKENI. The CDR3 sequence is 20 residues long. The CDR3 nucleotides are TGTGCCAGCTCACCTTCCGGCGAGGGGCCGGGGGATGCAACTAATGAAAAACTGTTTTTT. This translates into CASSPSGEGPGDATNEKLFF.

The V call is TRBV19, the J call TRBJ2-2, with D tentatively TRBD2 (5 bases). V gave up 7 bases and J gave up 5 bases, with 17 bases separating them. The CDR3 runs 15 residues. The germline gives CDR1 LNHDA, CDR2 SQIVND (reference sequence). DNA for the CDR3: TGTGCCAGTACCCCAAGGAGGCCGTTAACCGGGGAGCTGTTTTTT. It yields the protein CASTPRRPLTGELFF.

The chain joins TRBV5-4 to TRBJ2-5; TRBD2 matches 10 bases. The V segment lost 5 bases and the J segment 5 bases; nucleotides outside the gene matches: 9. Germline lookup yields CDR1 SGHNT and CDR2 YYREEE (reference sequence). CDR3 size: 15 residues. The CDR3 loop is CASRAAGGPLETQYF. CDR3 in DNA: TGTGCCAGCAGGGCAGCGGGGGGGCCCTTGGAGACCCAGTACTTC. Drawing the rest from reference TRBV5-4 and TRBJ2-5, the complete variable domain is ETGVTQSPTHLIKTRGQQVTLRCSSQSGHNTVSWYQQALGQGPQFIFQYYREEENGRGNFPPRFSGLQFPNYSSELNVNALELDDSALYLCASRAAGGPLETQYFGPGTRLLVL.

This clone was counted a few times. The V and J genes are TRBV7-9 and TRBJ1-2; 7 nucleotides match TRBD1. J gave up 6 bases and V 6 bases, and 7 bases lay outside the gene matches. The CDR3 is 13 amino acids. Germline assignment: CDR1 SEHNR and CDR2 FQNEAQ (reference sequence). The CDR3 region is CASSQDRAHGYTF. The CDR3 DNA reads as TGTGCCAGCAGTCAAGACAGGGCCCATGGCTACACCTTC.

This chain connects TRBV19 to TRBJ2-7, with 7 positions matching TRBD2. After removal of 9 bases from V and 2 bases from J, the junction contained 13 bases not matched to a gene. Germline assignment: CDR1 LNHDA and CDR2 SQIVND (reference sequence). CDR3 length equals 15 residues. This chain's CDR3 is CASGNRAGLPYEQYF. The CDR3 bases are TGTGCCAGCGGTAACAGAGCGGGACTACCCTACGAGCAGTACTTC. Together with reference TRBV19 and TRBJ2-7, the CDR3 gives the full variable domain: DGGITQSPKYLFRKEGQNVTLSCEQNLNHDAMYWYRQDPGQGLRLIYYSQIVNDFQKGDIAEGYSVSREKKESFPLTVTSAQKNPTAFYLCASGNRAGLPYEQYFGPGTRLTVT.

CDR3 protein: CASSLVASHHTEAFF. The CDR3 coding sequence is TGCGCCAGCAGCTTGGTGGCCAGTCACCACACTGAAGCTTTCTTT. The V call is TRBV5-1, the J call TRBJ1-1, with D hard to call. Per germline, CDR1 SGHRS and CDR2 YFSETQ. With 0 bases removed from V and 3 bases from J, the gap between germline ends came to 12 bases. The CDR3 spans 15 residues. Full variable domain (outside the CDR3, taken from reference TRBV5-1 and TRBJ1-1): KAGVTQTPRYLIKTRGQQVTLSCSPISGHRSVSWYQQTPGQGLQFLFEYFSETQRNKGNFPGRFSGRQFSNSRSEMNVSTLELGDSALYLCASSLVASHHTEAFFGQGTRLTVV.

This sequence joins TRBV2 and TRBJ2-4, with 7 positions matching TRBD1. Trimming removed 6 bases from V and 5 bases from J; junction bases left unmatched: 7. The germline CDR1 and CDR2 sequences are SNHLY and FYNNEI. CDR3 length: 14 amino acids. The CDR3 spells CASRNTGVQNIQYF. The CDR3 region has the DNA TGTGCCAGCAGGAACACAGGGGTACAAAACATTCAGTACTTC.

The chain is built from TRBV5-4 and TRBJ1-3; D is possibly TRBD1 (6 bases). This CDR3 comprises 15 residues. With 3 bases removed from V and 8 bases from J, the gap between germline ends came to 18 bases. The V gene's germline CDR1 is SGHNT and CDR2 YYREEE (reference sequence). CDR3 sequence (DNA): TGTGCCAGCAGCTCGGCCCGGGGAAACAGGGACACCATATATTTT. Translating it yields CASSSARGNRDTIYF.

The chain couples TRBV19 to TRBJ2-6, with D possibly TRBD1 on 6 matching bases. The length of the CDR3 is 17 residues. In germline, CDR1 is LNHDA, CDR2 SQIVND (reference sequence). Trimming removed 7 bases from V and 0 bases from J, with 16 bases in between. CDR3 region: CASIWAGTPSGANVLTF. The CDR3 nucleotides are TGTGCCAGTATCTGGGCAGGGACACCCTCTGGGGCCAACGTCCTGACTTTC.

V usage is TRBV2 and J usage is TRBJ2-7; the D gene is possibly TRBD2 (5 bases). Per germline, CDR1 SNHLY and CDR2 FYNNEI. Trimming shortened V by 3 bases and J by 9 bases, and 9 bases separated the two germline ends. This CDR3 comprises 11 residues. The chain's CDR3 is CASSEEAAQYF. The CDR3 bases are TGTGCCAGCAGTGAGGAGGCGGCGCAGTACTTC.

This chain uses TRBV6-5 with TRBJ1-2; a possible D gene is TRBD1 (6 bases). The CDR3 covers 14 residues. Germline assignment: CDR1 MNHEY and CDR2 SVGAGI. Trimming left V 5 bases short and J 6 bases short, with 16 bases between. The CDR3 region has the DNA TGTGCCAGCAGTGATAGGGGGAGAGGGAATGGCTACACCTTC. It yields the protein CASSDRGRGNGYTF.

CDR3 in DNA: TGTGCCAGCAGTTTATCAGACTCTAACAATGAGCAGTTCTTC. Translation gives CASSLSDSNNEQFF. The gene calls are TRBV27 and TRBJ2-1; D remains ambiguous. Looked up from germline, CDR1 is MNHEY and CDR2 is SMNVEV (reference sequence). The CDR3 runs 14 residues. The V and J ends lost 0 bases and 5 bases respectively, with 8 bases between them.

The chain uses TRBV5-6 and TRBJ2-2, with TRBD1 matching over 10 bases. Germline assignment: CDR1 SGHDT and CDR2 YYEEEE. The CDR3 runs 15 residues. Trimming took 4 bases from V and 8 from J; bases not matched to a gene: 8. In DNA form, the CDR3 reads TGTGCCAGCAGCATGCCCGGGACAGGGGAAGGGGAGCTGTTTTTT. It encodes CASSMPGTGEGELFF.

The rearrangement joins TRBV11-2 to TRBJ2-3; D might be TRBD1 (6 bases). Trimming shortened V by 6 bases and J by 3 bases, and 13 bases separated the two germline ends. This CDR3 has 14 residues. Per the germline V gene, CDR1 is SGHAT and CDR2 is FQNNGV. CDR3 DNA sequence: TGTGCCAGCAGTTTTAGGGACAATACAGATACGCAGTATTTT. Protein: CASSFRDNTDTQYF. The full variable domain, with the rest looked up from reference TRBV11-2 and TRBJ2-3, is EAGVAQSPRYKIIEKRQSVAFWCNPISGHATLYWYQQILGQGPKLLIQFQNNGVVDDSQLPKDRFSAERLKGVDSTLKIQPAKLEDSAVYLCASSFRDNTDTQYFGPGTRLTVL.

The sample holds a few counts of this clone. The chain carries TRBV19 and TRBJ1-1; 8 bases line up with TRBD1. J lost 4 bases, V lost 7 bases, and 2 bases had no gene match. This CDR3 has 12 amino acids. Germline V gene sequence: CDR1 LNHDA, CDR2 SQIVND (reference sequence). Here the CDR3 DNA reads TGTGCCAGTATTACAGGGGGCACTGAAGCTTTCTTT. The encoded protein is CASITGGTEAFF.

V gene TRBV9 combines with J gene TRBJ1-5, with D maybe TRBD1 (6 bases). CDR3 size: 15 residues. Per germline, CDR1 SGDLS and CDR2 YYNGEE. The ends were cut back, 0 bases at V and 6 bases at J, with 13 bases in the middle. CDR3 nucleotides: TGTGCCAGCAGCGTAGGGGGGGGCCTATCTCAGCCCCAGCATTTT. Amino acid sequence: CASSVGGGLSQPQHF.

The chain combines TRBV6-1 with TRBJ1-5, with D maybe TRBD1 (5 bases). Trimming cost V 0 bases and J 0 bases, with 9 bases left between them. The CDR3 covers 16 residues. Germline V CDR1 and CDR2: MNHNS, SASEGT. The CDR3 DNA sequence: TGTGCCAGCAGTGAAGCGGCAGGGTATAGCAATCAGCCCCAGCATTTT. Translation gives CASSEAAGYSNQPQHF.

The J gene is TRBJ2-2, the V gene TRBV19; possibly TRBD1 for D (6 bases). The CDR3 has 16 amino acids. Germline V CDR1 and CDR2: LNHDA, SQIVND (reference sequence). V was trimmed by 2 bases and J by 1 base, leaving 11 bases between them. The CDR3 region is CASSINSGVNTGELFF. The DNA for the CDR3 is TGTGCCAGTAGTATAAATTCAGGGGTGAACACCGGGGAGCTGTTTTTT.

The CDR3: CASSLATGDQPQHF. CDR3 bases: TGCGCCAGCAGCTTGGCAACAGGGGATCAGCCCCAGCATTTT. The gene calls are TRBV5-1 and TRBJ1-5; 7 bases agree with TRBD1. Germline V gene lookup returns CDR1 SGHRS and CDR2 YFSETQ. The CDR3 spans 14 residues. The J segment lost 5 bases and the V segment lost 0 bases, leaving 2 bases of the junction unmatched.

The V gene is TRBV5-6, the J gene TRBJ1-4; a weak D match, TRBD1 (6 bases). Between the trimmed V and J ends, which lost 5 bases and 3 bases, there was a span of 14 bases. The V gene's germline CDR1 is SGHDT and CDR2 YYEEEE. This CDR3 has 15 amino acids. DNA for the CDR3: TGTGCCAGCAGGTTACAGGGAAGGGCTAATGAAAAACTGTTTTTT. This encodes CASRLQGRANEKLFF. The full variable domain, completed using reference TRBV5-6 and TRBJ1-4, is DAGVTQSPTHLIKTRGQQVTLRCSPKSGHDTVSWYQQALGQGPQFIFQYYEEEERQRGNFPDRFSGHQFPNYSSELNVNALLLGDSALYLCASRLQGRANEKLFFGSGTQLSVL.

The chain links TRBV19 to TRBJ2-2; TRBD1 matches at 9 bases. Germline lookup yields CDR1 LNHDA and CDR2 SQIVND (reference sequence). The CDR3 consists of 17 residues. Trimming removed 6 bases from V and 5 bases from J; junction bases left unmatched: 13. The CDR3 sequence is CASRTGRGQGRTGELFF. CDR3 in DNA: TGTGCCAGTAGAACCGGCCGTGGACAGGGGCGGACCGGGGAGCTGTTTTTT.